This T cell receptor beta chain was sequenced in a study of T cells in Graves' hyperthyroidism and ophthalmopathy. Whole-study findings and limits: Blood held most thyroid clonotypes expanded above 0.001 frequency.

This clonotype was seen repeatedly, ten times or more. Its target is unknown. The V gene's germline CDR1 is MNHNS and CDR2 SASEGT. This CDR3 is 13 amino acids long. The V and J ends lost 2 bases and 6 bases respectively, with 10 bases between them. There were TCR beta CDR3 regions amplified from RNA transcripts. When the TCR CDR3 underwent first-round RT-PCR, the HTBI primer set was used. TCRdb called the multiplex PCR reads again in MiXCR, with one record for every CDR3 protein. Found here are roughly 510,000 distinct CDR3 sequences, 40% to 50% of them singletons; the top ten hold about 45%. The J gene is TRBJ1-1, the V gene TRBV6-1; D is perhaps TRBD1 (6 bases). This TCR was recovered from an adult woman with Graves' disease, either hyperthyroidism or ophthalmopathy (not recorded which). Sequenced material: peripheral blood or thyroid tissue (not recorded which). The CDR3: CASSERTGSEAFF. The CDR3 nucleotides read TGTGCCAGCAGTGAACGAACAGGGTCTGAAGCTTTCTTT.